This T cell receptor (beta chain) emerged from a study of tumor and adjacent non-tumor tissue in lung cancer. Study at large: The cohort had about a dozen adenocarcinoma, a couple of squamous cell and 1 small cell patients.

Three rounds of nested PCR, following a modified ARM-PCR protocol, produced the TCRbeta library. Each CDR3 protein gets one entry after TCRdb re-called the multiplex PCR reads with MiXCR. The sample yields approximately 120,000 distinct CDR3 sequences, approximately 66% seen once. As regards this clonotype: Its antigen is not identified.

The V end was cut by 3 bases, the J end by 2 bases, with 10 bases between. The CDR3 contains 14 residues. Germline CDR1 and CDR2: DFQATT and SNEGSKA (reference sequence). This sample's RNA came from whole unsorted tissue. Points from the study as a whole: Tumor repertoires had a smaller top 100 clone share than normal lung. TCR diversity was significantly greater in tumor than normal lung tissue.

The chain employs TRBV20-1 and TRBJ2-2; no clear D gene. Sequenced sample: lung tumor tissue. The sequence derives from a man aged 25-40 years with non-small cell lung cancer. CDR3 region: CSARETDNTGELFF. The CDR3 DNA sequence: TGCAGTGCTAGGGAAACGGATAACACCGGGGAGCTGTTTTTT.